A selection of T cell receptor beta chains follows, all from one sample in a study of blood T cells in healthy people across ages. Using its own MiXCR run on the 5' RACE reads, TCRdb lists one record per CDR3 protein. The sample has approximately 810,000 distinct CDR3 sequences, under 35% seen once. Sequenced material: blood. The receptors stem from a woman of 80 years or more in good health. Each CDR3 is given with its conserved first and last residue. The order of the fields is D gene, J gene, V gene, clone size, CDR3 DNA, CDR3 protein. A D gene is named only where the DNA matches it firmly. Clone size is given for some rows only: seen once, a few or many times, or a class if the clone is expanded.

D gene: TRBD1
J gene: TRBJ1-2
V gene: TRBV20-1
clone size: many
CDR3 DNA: TGCAGTGCCAGGGGGGGGAACTATGGCTACACCTTC
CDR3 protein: CSARGGNYGYTF

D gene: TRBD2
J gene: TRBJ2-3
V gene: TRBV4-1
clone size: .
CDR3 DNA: TGCGCCAGCAGCCGTCCAGTTGGCGTCCCTAGCGGACTCGAGAAAGATACGCAGTATTTT
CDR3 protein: CASSRPVGVPSGLEKDTQYF

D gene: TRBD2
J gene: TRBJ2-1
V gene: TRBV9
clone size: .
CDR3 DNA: TGTGCCAGCAGCGTAGAGGGTGCTAGCGGGAGTTATGAGCAGTTCTTC
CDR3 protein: CASSVEGASGSYEQFF

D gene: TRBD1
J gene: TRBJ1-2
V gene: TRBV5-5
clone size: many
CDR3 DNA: TGTGCCAGCAGCCGTATTACGGGACAGCCGAACTATGGCTACACCTTC
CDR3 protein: CASSRITGQPNYGYTF

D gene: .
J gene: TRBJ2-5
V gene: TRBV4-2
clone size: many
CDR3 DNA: TGTGCCAGCAGCCCAGCAATTGGCGGGGTCGAGACCCAGTACTTC
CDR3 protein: CASSPAIGGVETQYF

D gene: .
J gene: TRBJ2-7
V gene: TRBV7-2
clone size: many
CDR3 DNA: TGTGCCAGCAGCTTAAGTCAGTCGATGGGCGAGCAGTACTTC
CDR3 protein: CASSLSQSMGEQYF

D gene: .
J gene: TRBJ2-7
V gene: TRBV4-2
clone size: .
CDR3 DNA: TGTGCCAGCAGTCGACCTTCGGGGCAGGGGCTCAATGAGCAGTACTTC
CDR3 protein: CASSRPSGQGLNEQYF

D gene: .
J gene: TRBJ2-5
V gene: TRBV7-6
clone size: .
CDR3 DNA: TGTGCCAGCAGCCGGTCCCTAACGAACCAAGAGACCCAGTACTTC
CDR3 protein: CASSRSLTNQETQYF

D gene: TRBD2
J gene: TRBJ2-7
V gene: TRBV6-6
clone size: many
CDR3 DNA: TGTGCCAGCAGTTACGGGGTGAGGCGGGGGGTCCACGAGCAGTACTTC
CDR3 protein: CASSYGVRRGVHEQYF

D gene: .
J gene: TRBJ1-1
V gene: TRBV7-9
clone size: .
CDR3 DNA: TGTGCCAGCAGCTTAGCGCTAACAGGGAAAGCTGAAGCTTTCTTT
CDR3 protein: CASSLALTGKAEAFF

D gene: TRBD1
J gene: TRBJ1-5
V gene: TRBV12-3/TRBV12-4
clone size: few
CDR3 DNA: TGTGCCAGCAGTTTAAGGGACAGCCACAATCAGCCCCAGCATTTT
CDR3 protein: CASSLRDSHNQPQHF

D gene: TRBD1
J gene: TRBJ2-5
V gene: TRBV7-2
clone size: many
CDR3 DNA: TGTGCCAGCAGGGGCAGGGGGACGGAGACCCAGTACTTC
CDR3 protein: CASRGRGTETQYF

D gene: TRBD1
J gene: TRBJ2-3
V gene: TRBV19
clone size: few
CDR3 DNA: TGTGCCAGTAGTTCCACAGGGGGCCAGGGAACGCAGTATTTT
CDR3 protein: CASSSTGGQGTQYF

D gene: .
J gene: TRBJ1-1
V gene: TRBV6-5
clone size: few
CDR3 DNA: TGTGCCAGCAGTTACTCGTCTCGCCAGAACACTGAAGCTTTCTTT
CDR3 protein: CASSYSSRQNTEAFF

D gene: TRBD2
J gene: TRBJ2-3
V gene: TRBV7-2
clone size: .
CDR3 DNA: TGTGCCAGCGGCTCCAGCGGACTAGCGGGGATGAAAGATACGCAGTATTTT
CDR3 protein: CASGSSGLAGMKDTQYF

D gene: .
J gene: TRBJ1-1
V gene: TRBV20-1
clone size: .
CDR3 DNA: TGCAGTGCTAGAGATTGGAGAAAGGGCGAGATGAACACTGAAGCTTTCTTT
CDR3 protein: CSARDWRKGEMNTEAFF

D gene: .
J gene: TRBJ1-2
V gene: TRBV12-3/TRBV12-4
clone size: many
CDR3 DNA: TGTGCCAGCAGTTTAGCGGGTGCAGGGAATGGCTACACCTTC
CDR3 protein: CASSLAGAGNGYTF

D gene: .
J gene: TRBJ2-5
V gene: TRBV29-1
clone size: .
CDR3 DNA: TGCAGCGTTTCCTATTCGGGCCGTCTGTACTTC
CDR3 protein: CSVSYSGRLYF

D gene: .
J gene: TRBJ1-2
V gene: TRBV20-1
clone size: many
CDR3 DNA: TGCAGTGCTAGGTATAACGGACATAGTTATGGCTACACCTTC
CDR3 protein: CSARYNGHSYGYTF

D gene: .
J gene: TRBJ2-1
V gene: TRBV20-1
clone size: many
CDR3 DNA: TGCAGTGCTAGGTATGCGCATGAGCAGTTCTTC
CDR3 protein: CSARYAHEQFF

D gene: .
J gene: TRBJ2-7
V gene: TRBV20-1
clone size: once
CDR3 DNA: TGCAGTGCTAGAAGGGGGGGGCCCTACAATGAGCAGTACTTC
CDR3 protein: CSARRGGPYNEQYF

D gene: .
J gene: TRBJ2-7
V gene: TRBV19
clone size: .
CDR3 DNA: TGTGCCAGTAGTGAAGATCCCAGCTCCTACGAGCAGTACTTC
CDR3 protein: CASSEDPSSYEQYF

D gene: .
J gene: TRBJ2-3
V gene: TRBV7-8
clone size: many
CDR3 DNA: TGTGCCAGCAGCTTCGGCGGGGTCTTCACAGATACGCAGTATTTT
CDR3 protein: CASSFGGVFTDTQYF

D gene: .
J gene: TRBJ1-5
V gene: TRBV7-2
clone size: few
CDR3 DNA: TGTGCCAGCGGACAGTTGTCCCAGCCCCAGCATTTT
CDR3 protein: CASGQLSQPQHF

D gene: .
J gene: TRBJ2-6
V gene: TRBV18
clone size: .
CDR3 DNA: TGTGCCAGCTCACCTAGCACCTCCTCTGGGGCCAACGTCCTGACTTTC
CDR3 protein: CASSPSTSSGANVLTF

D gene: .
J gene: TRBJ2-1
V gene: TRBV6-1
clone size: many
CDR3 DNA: TGTGCCAGCAGTGAAGCTTCCAGGGTTCCGCTGTTCTTC
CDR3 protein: CASSEASRVPLFF

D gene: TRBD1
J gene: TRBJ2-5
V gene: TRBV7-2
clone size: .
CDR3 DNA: TGTGCCAGCAGTCTCCCGGGACAGGGAAGGGAGACCCAGTACTTC
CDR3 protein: CASSLPGQGRETQYF

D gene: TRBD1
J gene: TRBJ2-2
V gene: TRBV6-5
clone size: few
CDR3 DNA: TGTGCCAGCAGTCACAGGGGGCTGAACACCGGGGAGCTGTTTTTT
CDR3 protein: CASSHRGLNTGELFF

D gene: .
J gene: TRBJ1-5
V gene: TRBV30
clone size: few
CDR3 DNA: TGTGCCTGGAGTGTAGGCAGGACGTCTGGACAGCCCCAGCATTTT
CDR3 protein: CAWSVGRTSGQPQHF

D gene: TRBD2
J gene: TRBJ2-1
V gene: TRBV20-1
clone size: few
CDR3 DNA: TGCAGTGCTAGAGAGATACTAGCGGGGGGAGGGAGTGAGCAGTTCTTC
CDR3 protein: CSAREILAGGGSEQFF

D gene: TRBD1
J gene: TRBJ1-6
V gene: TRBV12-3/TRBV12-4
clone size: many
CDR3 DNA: TGTGCCAGCAGTCCCGGAACAGGGGGTAATTCACCCCTCCACTTT
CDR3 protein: CASSPGTGGNSPLHF

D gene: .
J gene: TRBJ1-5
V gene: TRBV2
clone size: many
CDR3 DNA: TGTGCCAGCACTGGAGCCGTACGGGGTCAGCCCCAGCATTTT
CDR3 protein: CASTGAVRGQPQHF

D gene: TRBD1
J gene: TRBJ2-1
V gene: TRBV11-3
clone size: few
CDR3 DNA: TGTGCCAGCAGCTCGCGGGACAGGGCTCGCGATGAGCAGTTCTTC
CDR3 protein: CASSSRDRARDEQFF

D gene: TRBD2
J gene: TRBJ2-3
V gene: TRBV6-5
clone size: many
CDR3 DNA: TGTGCCAGCAGTTACTCGTCCGGCGGGGGGGATACGCAGTATTTT
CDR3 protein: CASSYSSGGGDTQYF

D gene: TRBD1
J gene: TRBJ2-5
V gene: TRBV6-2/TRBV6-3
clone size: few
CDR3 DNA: TGTGCCAACAGCCTTGGACAGGTCGCATACAATGAGCAGTACTTC
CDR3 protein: CANSLGQVAYNEQYF

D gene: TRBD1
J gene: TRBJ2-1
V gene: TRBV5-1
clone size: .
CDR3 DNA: TGCGCCAGCACCCGACAGGGGGACAGCTCCTACAATGAGCAGTTCTTC
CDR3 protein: CASTRQGDSSYNEQFF

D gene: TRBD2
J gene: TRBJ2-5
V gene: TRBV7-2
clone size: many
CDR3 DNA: TGTGCCAGCAGCCTCCGGACTAGCGGGGGGGCCGCTACCCAGTACTTC
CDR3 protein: CASSLRTSGGAATQYF

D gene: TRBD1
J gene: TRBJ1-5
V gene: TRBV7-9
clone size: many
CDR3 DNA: TGTGCCAGCAGCCCGACAGGGGTGGGAAATCAGCCCCAGCATTTT
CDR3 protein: CASSPTGVGNQPQHF

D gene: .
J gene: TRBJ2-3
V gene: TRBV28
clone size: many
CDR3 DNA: TGTGCCAGCAGCCAGGGGGGGAGCACAGATACGCAGTATTTT
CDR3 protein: CASSQGGSTDTQYF

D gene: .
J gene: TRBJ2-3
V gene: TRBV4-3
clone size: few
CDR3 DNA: TGCGCCAGCAGCCAAAGAGACAGCAGCACAGATACGCAGTATTTT
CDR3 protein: CASSQRDSSTDTQYF

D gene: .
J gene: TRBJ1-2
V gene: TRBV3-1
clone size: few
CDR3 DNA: TGTGCCAGCAGCCAAGGGGGGAGTGCAGCTTTTGGGGGATATGGCTACACCTTC
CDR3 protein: CASSQGGSAAFGGYGYTF

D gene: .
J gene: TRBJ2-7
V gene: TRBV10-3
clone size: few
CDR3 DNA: TGTGCCATCAGTACACTACCCAAGACCTCCTACAATGAGCAGTACTTC
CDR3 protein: CAISTLPKTSYNEQYF

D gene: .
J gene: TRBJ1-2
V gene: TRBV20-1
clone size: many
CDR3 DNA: TGCAGTGCCATTTACACGGCCTCATCAAACTATGGCTACACCTTC
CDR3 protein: CSAIYTASSNYGYTF

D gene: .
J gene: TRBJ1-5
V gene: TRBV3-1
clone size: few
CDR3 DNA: TGTGCCAGCAGCCAAGGGGGAAGTCAGCCCCAGCATTTT
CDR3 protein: CASSQGGSQPQHF

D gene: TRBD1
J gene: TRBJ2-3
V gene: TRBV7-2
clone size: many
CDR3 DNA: TGTGCCAGCAGTTGGACAGGGGGCGCAGATACGCAGTATTTT
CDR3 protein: CASSWTGGADTQYF

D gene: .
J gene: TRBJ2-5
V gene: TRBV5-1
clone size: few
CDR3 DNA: TGCGCCAGCAGCATTCTTCCTCCTGGGCAGATGAATGAGCAGTACTTC
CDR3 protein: CASSILPPGQMNEQYF

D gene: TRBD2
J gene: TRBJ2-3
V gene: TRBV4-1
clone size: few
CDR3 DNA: TGCGCCAGCAGCCAACAACCGACTAGCGGGGGCACAGATACGCAGTATTTT
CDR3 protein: CASSQQPTSGGTDTQYF

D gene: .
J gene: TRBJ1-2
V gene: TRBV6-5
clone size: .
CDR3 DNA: TGTGCCAGCACCCCCTGGGGGCAGGGGTATGGCTACACCTTC
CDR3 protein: CASTPWGQGYGYTF

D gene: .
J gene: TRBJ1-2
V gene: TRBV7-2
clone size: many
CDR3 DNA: TGTGCCAGCAGCCAACTGATCAGTGGCTACACCTTC
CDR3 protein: CASSQLISGYTF

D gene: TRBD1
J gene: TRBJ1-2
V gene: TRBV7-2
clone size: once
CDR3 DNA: TGTGCCCGCAGCTCCCGACAGGGGATTAACTATGGCTACACCTTC
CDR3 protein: CARSSRQGINYGYTF

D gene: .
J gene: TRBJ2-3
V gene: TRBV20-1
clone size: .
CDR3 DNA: TGCAGTGCGGCCAGTACTAGCACAGATACGCAGTATTTT
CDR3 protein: CSAASTSTDTQYF

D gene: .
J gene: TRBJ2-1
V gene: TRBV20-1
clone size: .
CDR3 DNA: TGCAGTGCTAGAGATGGCTATAGCAATAAGCAGTTCTTC
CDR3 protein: CSARDGYSNKQFF

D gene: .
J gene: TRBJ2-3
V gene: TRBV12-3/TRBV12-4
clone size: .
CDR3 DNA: TGTGCCAGCAGGGGGGGGGCAGTGGGAGCAGATGCGCGGTATTTT
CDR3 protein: CASRGGAVGADARYF

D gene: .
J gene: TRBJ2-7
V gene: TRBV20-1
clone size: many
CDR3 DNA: TGCAGTGCCCACTCACTCCTCAGCTACGAGCAGTACTTC
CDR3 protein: CSAHSLLSYEQYF

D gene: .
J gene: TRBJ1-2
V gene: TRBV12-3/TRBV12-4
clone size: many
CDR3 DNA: TGTGCCAGCAGTTTCGCCCAGGGGTTTGGCTATGGCTACACCTTC
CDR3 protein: CASSFAQGFGYGYTF

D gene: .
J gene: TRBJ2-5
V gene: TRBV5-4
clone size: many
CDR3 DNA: TGTGCCAGCAGCTTGGTTTACGGGGGAGGAGCGGAGACCCAGTACTTC
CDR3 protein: CASSLVYGGGAETQYF

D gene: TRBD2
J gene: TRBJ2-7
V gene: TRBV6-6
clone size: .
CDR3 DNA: TGTGCCAGCAGGGGACGGGGGGGCTACAATGAGCAGTACTTC
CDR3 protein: CASRGRGGYNEQYF

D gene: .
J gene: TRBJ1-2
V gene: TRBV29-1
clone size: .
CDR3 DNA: TGCAGCGTTGAAGTTCCACCGGGACGGGTAAACTATGGCTACACCTTC
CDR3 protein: CSVEVPPGRVNYGYTF

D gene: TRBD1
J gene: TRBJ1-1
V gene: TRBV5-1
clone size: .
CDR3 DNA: TGCGCCAGCAGCGCGCAGACAGGGGGAGGCACTGAAGCTTTCTTT
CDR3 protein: CASSAQTGGGTEAFF